Sequencing of this T cell receptor beta chain was carried out in a study of T cell changes during pregnancy in multiple sclerosis. This table comes from immunoSEQ multiplex PCR, and its TCRdb copy is limited to in-frame clones, with some not included. The data show around 110,000 clones, roughly 92% seen once. The CDR3 runs 16 residues. Germline values: CDR1 SGHNT, CDR2 YYREEE (reference sequence). V was clipped by 4 bases and J by 1 base; unmatched bases: 8. The chain combines TRBV5-4 with TRBJ2-1; 7 nucleotides match TRBD1. Specimen: peripheral blood, collected in the third trimester of pregnancy. The sequence derives from a female donor in good health, enrolled as a control in a pregnancy study. CDR3 coding DNA: TGTGCCAGCAGCCGGGTAGGGACAGCTTCCTACAATGAGCAGTTCTTC. It translates to CASSRVGTASYNEQFF.